The text below deals with one TCR beta chain. Its antigen is unknown. These data come from a study of T cells in narcolepsy. Whole-study context: Healthy controls were enrolled alongside patients with narcolepsy type 1 or type 2.

The study, taken as a whole, reports: Blood of same and different patients, but not healthy controls, reportedly held recurring autoreactive clonotypes. Some memory CD4+ repertoires had no autoreactive clone sequences. Same-patient CSF and blood CD4+ T cell clonotypes included HCRT-specific and TRIB2-specific autoreactive ones.

Clones were read by immunoSEQ multiplex PCR, and TCRdb kept only the in-frame ones, dropping some. The table has about 34,000 clones, about 81% seen once. Sequenced: CD45RA- memory CD4+ T cells from PBMCs. The TCR comes from a human donor with narcolepsy.

CDR3 sequence: CAWFPSRGIQGYTF. The CDR3 DNA reads as TGTGCCTGGTTCCCATCGCGGGGGATACAGGGCTACACCTTC. V and J are TRBV30 and TRBJ1-2; D possibly corresponds to TRBD1 (5 bases). The V end was cut by 5 bases, the J end by 8 bases, with 21 bases between. The CDR3 runs 14 residues. CDR1 and CDR2 from the germline V gene are GTSNPN and SVGIG (reference sequence).